The source of this T cell receptor beta chain is a study of beta chain features in type 1 diabetes (dated by TCRdb to between 2017 and 2018). Context from the whole study: Mean age, gender distribution, total cell number and subset yield did not differ between patients and healthy donors. Across all samples, almost 110 million sorted cells were examined, and cell number per subset correlated strongly with RNA yield. The study compared TCRB repertoires of sorted circulating CD4+ T cell subsets between recently diagnosed type 1 diabetes patients and matched healthy donors. Naive and central memory subsets were obtained from all 30 or so donors, but regulatory and stem cell-like memory subsets were isolated from only 8 patients and roughly 8 healthy donors. The paper's findings and limits, for the study overall: Type 1 diabetes patients showed a moderate but significant shortening of TCRB CDR3 length in all four CD4+ subsets. Patients with type 1 diabetes made fewer insertions and deleted more nucleotides at VDJ recombination sites, implying thymic rearrangement abnormalities. Only small numbers of individuals were included in the HLA sub-analyses, which left unresolved whether HLA type had any influence on TCRB rearrangement. Because cDNA was sequenced instead of genomic DNA, highly expressing activated cells could be over-represented, though the groups showed no difference in activation or CD3 levels. PCR may preferentially amplify shorter templates, but because patient and control samples were amplified and corrected together, any resulting skew would affect both groups equally. The naive, central memory and regulatory TCRB repertoires appeared to resemble one another more closely among patients than among healthy donors.

A single peripheral blood draw of around 120 mL on average was collected from each donor into heparinised tubes. Naive, central memory, regulatory and stem cell-like memory CD4+ T cells were sorted on a BD FACSAria II using a panel including CD45RO, CCR7, CD25, CD127, CD95 and CD27. Every sorted population had a purity above 95%. PBMCs were separated immediately by Lymphoprep density gradient centrifugation and were stained directly, without being cultured. So that batch effects would be minimized, each experiment stained and sorted samples in pairs, pairing one healthy donor with one patient. From its cysteine to its phenylalanine, the CDR3 spans 19 amino acids. Just the 57-base CDR3 DNA is kept, in frame starting at base 1. The germline V gene supplies CDR1 MDHEN and CDR2 SYDVKM. The germline V end is reduced by 5 bases and the J end by 8 bases; junction bases left unmatched: 24. For this clone: No antigen is known for it. Within one base of it there is no much larger clone, and no base qualities were kept.

The entire isolated RNA was reverse transcribed using the High Capacity cDNA Reverse Transcription Kit, and thus expressed TCRB transcripts were sequenced. Naive, central memory and regulatory T cell samples underwent deep immunoSEQ sequencing, averaging approximately 3.5 million total reads per sample. After sorted cells were lysed in RLT buffer, RNA was extracted with DNase-treated RNeasy Micro or Mini kits, with the choice depending on cell number. To prevent cross-contamination, each cell subset was processed individually, whereas patient and healthy donor samples were processed jointly. The immunoSEQ multiplex PCR was used to amplify TCRB sequences from cDNA, generating 87-bp fragments that spanned the CDR3 region. The amplicons were sequenced using the Illumina HiSeq platform. As for the authors' bioinformatics: Synthetic template baselines were used to correct PCR bias computationally, reads within Hamming distance 2 were collapsed together, and singletons that could not be merged were discarded. Reads were aligned against IMGT to assign V, D and J genes, CDR3 length and insertions or deletions at six rearrangement sites. Within each subset, clonotype counts were normalized to sorted cell number, after which true diversity and Gini coefficients were computed with the tcR R package. Repertoire sharing was quantified using the overlap coefficient calculated on TCRB nucleotide sequences. TCRdb re-hosts the immuneACCESS table, in-frame sequences only. Its copies lack some clones; in the studies checked, an unresolved V gene accounts for under half of them, and the cause for the rest is not known. That table supplies the V and J calls and clone size; D and trimming were determined from the DNA. The sample profile shows more than 55,000 clones; roughly 50% of them were found once. Clones ranked in the top ten supply 2% to 3% of the sample.

The sample was Tregs from blood. The sample's cell subset or site label, decoded: regulatory CD4+ T cells. The chain links TRBV28 with TRBJ2-1; 7 middle bases align to TRBD1. The clonotype originates from a middle-aged woman with type 1 diabetes. The CDR3 region has the sequence CASSPLYYNRDRITDEQFF. The sequenced DNA: TGTGCCAGCAGTCCACTGTATTATAACCGGGACAGAATTACGGATGAGCAGTTCTTC.